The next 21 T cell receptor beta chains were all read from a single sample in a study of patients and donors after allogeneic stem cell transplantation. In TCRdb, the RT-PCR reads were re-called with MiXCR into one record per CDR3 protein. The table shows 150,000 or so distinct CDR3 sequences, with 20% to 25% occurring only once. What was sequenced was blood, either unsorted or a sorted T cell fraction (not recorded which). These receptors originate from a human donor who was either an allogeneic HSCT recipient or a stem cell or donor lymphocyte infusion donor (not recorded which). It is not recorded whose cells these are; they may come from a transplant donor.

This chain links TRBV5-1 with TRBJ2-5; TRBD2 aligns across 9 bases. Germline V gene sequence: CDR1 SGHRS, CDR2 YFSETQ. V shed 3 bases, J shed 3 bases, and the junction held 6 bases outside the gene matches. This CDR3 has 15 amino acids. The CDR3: CASSSPRLAEETQYF. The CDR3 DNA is TGCGCCAGCAGCTCTCCAAGACTAGCGGAAGAGACCCAGTACTTC.

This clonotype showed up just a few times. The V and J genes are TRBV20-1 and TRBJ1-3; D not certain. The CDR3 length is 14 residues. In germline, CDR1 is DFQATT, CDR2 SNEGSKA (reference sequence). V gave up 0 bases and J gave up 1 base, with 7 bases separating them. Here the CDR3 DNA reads TGCAGTGCTAGAGAAGACACTTCTGGAAACACCATATATTTT. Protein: CSAREDTSGNTIYF.

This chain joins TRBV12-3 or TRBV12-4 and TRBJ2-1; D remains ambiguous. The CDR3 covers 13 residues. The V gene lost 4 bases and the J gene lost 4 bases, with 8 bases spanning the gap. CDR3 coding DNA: TGTGCCAGCAGTTGGCGGCAGTACAATGAGCAGTTCTTC. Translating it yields CASSWRQYNEQFF.

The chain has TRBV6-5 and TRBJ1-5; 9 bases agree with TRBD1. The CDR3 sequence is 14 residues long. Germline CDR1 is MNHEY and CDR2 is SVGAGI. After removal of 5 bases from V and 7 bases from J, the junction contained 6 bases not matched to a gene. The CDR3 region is CASSDDRGKQPQHF. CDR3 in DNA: TGTGCCAGCAGTGATGACAGGGGGAAGCAGCCCCAGCATTTT.

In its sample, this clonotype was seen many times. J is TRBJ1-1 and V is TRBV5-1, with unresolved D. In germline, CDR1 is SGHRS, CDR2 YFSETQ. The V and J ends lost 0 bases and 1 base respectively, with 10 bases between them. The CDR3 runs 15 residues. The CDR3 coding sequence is TGCGCCAGCAGCTTGGGACCGGACGGGAACACTGAAGCTTTCTTT. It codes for CASSLGPDGNTEAFF.

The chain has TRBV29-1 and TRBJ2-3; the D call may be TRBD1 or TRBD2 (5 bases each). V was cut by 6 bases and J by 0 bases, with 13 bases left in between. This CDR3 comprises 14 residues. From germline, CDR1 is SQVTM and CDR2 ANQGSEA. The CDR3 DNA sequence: TGCAGCGTGCTCGGGACCCTGAGCACAGATACGCAGTATTTT. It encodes CSVLGTLSTDTQYF.

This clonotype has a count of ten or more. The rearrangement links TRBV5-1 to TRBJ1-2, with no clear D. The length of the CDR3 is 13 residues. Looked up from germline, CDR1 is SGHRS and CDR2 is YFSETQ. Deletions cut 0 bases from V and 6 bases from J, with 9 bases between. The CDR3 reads CASSLDLGHGYTF. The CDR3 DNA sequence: TGCGCCAGCAGCTTGGATTTAGGGCATGGCTACACCTTC.

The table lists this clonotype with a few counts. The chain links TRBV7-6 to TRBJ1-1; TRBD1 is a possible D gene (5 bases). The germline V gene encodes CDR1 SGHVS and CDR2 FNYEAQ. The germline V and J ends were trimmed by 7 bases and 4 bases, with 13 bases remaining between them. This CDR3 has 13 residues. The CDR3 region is CASTPRRGTEAFF. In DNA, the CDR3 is TGTGCCAGCACACCCAGGAGGGGCACTGAAGCTTTCTTT.

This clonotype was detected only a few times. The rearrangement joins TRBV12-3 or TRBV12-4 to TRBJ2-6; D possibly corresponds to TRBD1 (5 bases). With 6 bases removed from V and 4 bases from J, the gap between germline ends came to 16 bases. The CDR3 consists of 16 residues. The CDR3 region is CASRPNQGAGANVLTF. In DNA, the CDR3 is TGTGCCAGCAGGCCGAATCAGGGCGCCGGGGCCAACGTCCTGACTTTC.

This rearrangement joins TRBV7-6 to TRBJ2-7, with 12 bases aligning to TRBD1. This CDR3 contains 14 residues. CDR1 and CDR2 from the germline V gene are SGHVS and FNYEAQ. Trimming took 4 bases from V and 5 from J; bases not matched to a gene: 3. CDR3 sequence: CASSSRDRGHEQYF. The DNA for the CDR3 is TGTGCCAGCAGCTCCCGGGACAGGGGGCACGAGCAGTACTTC. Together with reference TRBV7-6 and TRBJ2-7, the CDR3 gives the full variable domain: GAGVSQSPRYKVTKRGQDVALRCDPISGHVSLYWYRQALGQGPEFLTYFNYEAQQDKSGLPNDRFSAERPEGSISTLTIQRTEQRDSAMYRCASSSRDRGHEQYFGPGTRLTVT.

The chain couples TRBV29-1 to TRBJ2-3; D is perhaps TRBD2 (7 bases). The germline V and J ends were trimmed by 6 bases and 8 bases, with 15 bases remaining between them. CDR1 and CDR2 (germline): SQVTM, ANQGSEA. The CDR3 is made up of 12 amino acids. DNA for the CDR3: TGCAGCGTCACCCCAGGGGAGGGTACGCAGTATTTT. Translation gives CSVTPGEGTQYF.

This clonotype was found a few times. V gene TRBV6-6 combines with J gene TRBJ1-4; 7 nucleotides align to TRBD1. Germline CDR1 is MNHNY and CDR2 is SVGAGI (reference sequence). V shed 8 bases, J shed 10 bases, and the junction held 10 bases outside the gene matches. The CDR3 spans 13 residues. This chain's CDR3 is CASGDREFGKLFF. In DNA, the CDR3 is TGTGCCAGCGGAGACAGGGAGTTCGGAAAACTGTTTTTT.

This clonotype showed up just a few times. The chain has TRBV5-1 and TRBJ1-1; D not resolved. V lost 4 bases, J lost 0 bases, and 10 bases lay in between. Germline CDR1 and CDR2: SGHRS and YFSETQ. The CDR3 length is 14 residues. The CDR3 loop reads CASSLKNLNTEAFF. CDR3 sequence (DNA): TGCGCCAGCAGCCTAAAAAACTTGAACACTGAAGCTTTCTTT. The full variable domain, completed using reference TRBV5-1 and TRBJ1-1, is KAGVTQTPRYLIKTRGQQVTLSCSPISGHRSVSWYQQTPGQGLQFLFEYFSETQRNKGNFPGRFSGRQFSNSRSEMNVSTLELGDSALYLCASSLKNLNTEAFFGQGTRLTVV.

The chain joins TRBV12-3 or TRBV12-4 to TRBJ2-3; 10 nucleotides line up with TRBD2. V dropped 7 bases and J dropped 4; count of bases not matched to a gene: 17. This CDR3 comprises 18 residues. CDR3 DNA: TGTGCCAGCACCCCGACTAGGAGCGGGGGGGGCCAAGCAGATACGCAGTATTTT. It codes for CASTPTRSGGGQADTQYF.

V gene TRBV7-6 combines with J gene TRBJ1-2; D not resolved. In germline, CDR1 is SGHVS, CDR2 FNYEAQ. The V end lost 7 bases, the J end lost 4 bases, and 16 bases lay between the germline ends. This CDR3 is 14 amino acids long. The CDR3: CASTHDTRTYGYTF. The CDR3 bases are TGTGCCAGCACCCATGACACCCGAACCTATGGCTACACCTTC.

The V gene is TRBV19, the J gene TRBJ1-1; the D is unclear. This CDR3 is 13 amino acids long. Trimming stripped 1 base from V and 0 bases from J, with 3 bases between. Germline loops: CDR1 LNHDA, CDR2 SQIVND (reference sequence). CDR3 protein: CASSIVMNTEAFF. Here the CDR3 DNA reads TGTGCCAGTAGTATAGTTATGAACACTGAAGCTTTCTTT.

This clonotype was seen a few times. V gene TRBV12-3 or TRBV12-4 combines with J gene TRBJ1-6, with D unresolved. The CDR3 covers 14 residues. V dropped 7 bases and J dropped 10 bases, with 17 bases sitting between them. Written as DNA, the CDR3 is TGTGCCAGCAAGGCAGTATCTTTGGGCTCACCCCTCCACTTT. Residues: CASKAVSLGSPLHF.

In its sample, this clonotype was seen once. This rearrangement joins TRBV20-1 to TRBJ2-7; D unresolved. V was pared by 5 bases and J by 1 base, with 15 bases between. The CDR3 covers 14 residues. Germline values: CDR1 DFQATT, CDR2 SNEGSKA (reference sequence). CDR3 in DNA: TGCAGTGCTCCTATCTCGACGCGATCCTACGAGCAGTACTTC. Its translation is CSAPISTRSYEQYF.

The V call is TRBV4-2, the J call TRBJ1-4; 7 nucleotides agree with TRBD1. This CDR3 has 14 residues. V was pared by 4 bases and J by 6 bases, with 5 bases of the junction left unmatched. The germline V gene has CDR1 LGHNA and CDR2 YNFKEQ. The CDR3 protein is CASSPGQEDEKLFF. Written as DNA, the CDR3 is TGTGCCAGCAGCCCCGGACAGGAGGATGAAAAACTGTTTTTT.

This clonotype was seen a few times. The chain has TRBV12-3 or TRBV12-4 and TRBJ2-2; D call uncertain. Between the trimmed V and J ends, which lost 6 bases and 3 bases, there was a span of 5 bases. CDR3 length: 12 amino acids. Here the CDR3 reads CASRDYTGELFF. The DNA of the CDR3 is TGTGCCAGCAGGGATTACACCGGGGAGCTGTTTTTT.

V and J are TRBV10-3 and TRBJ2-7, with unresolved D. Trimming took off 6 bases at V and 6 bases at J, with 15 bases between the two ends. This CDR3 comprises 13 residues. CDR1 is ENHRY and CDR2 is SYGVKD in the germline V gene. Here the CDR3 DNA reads TGTGCCATCAGCCCAGTTGGTGAAACCGAGCAGTACTTC. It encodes CAISPVGETEQYF.